These 8 T cell receptor beta chains were all obtained from the same sample, sequenced in a study of blood T cell repertoires in COVID-19 (dated by TCRdb to about 2020). Libraries came from the immunoSEQ multiplex PCR assay. The immuneACCESS repertoire file appears here via TCRdb, limited to in-frame rearrangements. These files lack a portion of the clones; in checked studies, under half of the deficit traces to unresolved V genes, and the cause of the others is not known. The sample table holds 250,000 to 300,000 clones, of which around 90% were seen once. About 2.3% of the sample comes from the top ten. The sequencing input was PBMCs or T cells enriched from blood (not recorded which). These receptors all come from a woman aged 40-49 years with acute COVID-19.

V gene TRBV6-5 combines with J gene TRBJ1-2, with unresolved D. The CDR3 totals 13 residues. The V and J ends lost 6 bases and 8 bases respectively, with 16 bases between them. Germline lookup yields CDR1 MNHEY and CDR2 SVGAGI. CDR3 protein: CASSLTAGRGYTF. The CDR3 DNA is TGTGCCAGCAGCCTCACGGCAGGCCGCGGCTACACCTTC.

The chain combines TRBV24-1 with TRBJ1-2; D is perhaps TRBD1 (5 bases). The CDR3 runs 15 residues. Germline CDR1 and CDR2: KGHDR and SFDVKD. Trimming removed 2 bases from V and 3 bases from J, with 12 bases in between. The CDR3 DNA sequence: TGTGCCACCAGTGATTCGGGCAGGGCCGACTATGGCTACACCTTC. This sequence encodes CATSDSGRADYGYTF.

The rearrangement links TRBV15 to TRBJ1-2, with TRBD1 matching over 8 bases. Per germline, CDR1 LNHNV and CDR2 YYDKDF (reference sequence). CDR3 length: 16 residues. V trimming: 1 base; J trimming: 2 bases; junction bases outside the gene matches: 6. Written as DNA, the CDR3 is TGTGCCACCAGCAGAGGGGTCGGACAGGGAAACTATGGCTACACCTTC. As protein: CATSRGVGQGNYGYTF.

This clone was seen more than once but under ten times. CDR3 bases: TGTGCCAGCAGCCAACAAGGGGGGGGCGGCGGCTATGGCTACACCTTC. This translates into CASSQQGGGGGYGYTF. The chain combines TRBV7-2 with TRBJ1-2; possibly TRBD1 for D (6 bases). Germline-derived CDR1 and CDR2 are SGHTA and FQGNSA. The V gene lost 5 bases and the J gene lost 4 bases, with 20 bases spanning the gap. The CDR3 length is 16 residues.

The gene calls are TRBV30 and TRBJ2-5; 7 bases fit TRBD2. V was clipped by 0 bases and J by 5 bases; unmatched bases: 3. Germline V gene data show CDR1 as GTSNPN and CDR2 as SVGIG (reference sequence). CDR3 length equals 13 residues. The CDR3 DNA sequence: TGTGCCTGGAGTGTACTTAGCGGGGAGACCCAGTACTTC. Amino acid sequence: CAWSVLSGETQYF.

There are a few counts of this clone. The genes are TRBV19 and TRBJ2-2; D is perhaps TRBD1 (5 bases). Germline V lookup: CDR1 LNHDA, CDR2 SQIVND (reference sequence). This CDR3 has 14 amino acids. V dropped 9 bases and J dropped 1 base, with 12 bases sitting between them. CDR3 amino acids: CASQGIWNTGELFF. CDR3 nucleotide sequence: TGTGCCAGCCAGGGAATTTGGAACACCGGGGAGCTGTTTTTT. Complete variable domain (other parts from reference TRBV19 and TRBJ2-2): DGGITQSPKYLFRKEGQNVTLSCEQNLNHDAMYWYRQDPGQGLRLIYYSQIVNDFQKGDIAEGYSVSREKKESFPLTVTSAQKNPTAFYLCASQGIWNTGELFFGEGSRLTVL.

V and J are TRBV29-1 and TRBJ2-6, with D tentatively TRBD2 (6 bases). The CDR3 runs 18 residues. CDR1 and CDR2 from the germline V gene are SQVTM and ANQGSEA. V was trimmed by 0 bases and J by 0 bases, leaving 15 bases between them. CDR3 loop: CSVEDRVRRGSGANVLTF. The DNA of the CDR3 is TGCAGCGTTGAAGATCGGGTTCGGAGGGGCTCTGGGGCCAACGTCCTGACTTTC.

CDR3 sequence (DNA): TGTGCCAGCAGCTTATCCGCCGGGGTAACTAATGAAAAACTGTTTTTT. It encodes CASSLSAGVTNEKLFF. The genes are TRBV7-2 and TRBJ1-4; D is unclear. CDR1 SGHTA and CDR2 FQGNSA come from the germline V gene. The CDR3 totals 16 residues. Trimming left V 2 bases short and J 1 base short, with 11 bases between.